Below, 9 T cell receptor beta chains from the same sample are listed, as sequenced in a study of cytomegalovirus exposure and HLA in healthy donors. The PCR contained 60 Vbeta and 13 Jbeta primers. Data came from immunoSEQ multiplex PCR; TCRdb stores just in-frame clones and leaves some out. This sample carries about 200,000 clones, around 80% of them seen once, and the ten largest clones take about 1.5%. The source material was PBMCs. These receptors came from a man aged 45-65 years in good health and CMV-seronegative.

The gene calls are TRBV11-2 and TRBJ1-3, with 7 bases aligning to TRBD1. J was trimmed by 0 bases and V by 5 bases; bases with no gene match: 7. Germline V gene data show CDR1 as SGHAT and CDR2 as FQNNGV. This CDR3 spans 16 amino acids. The CDR3 protein is CASSDRQGRSGNTIYF. In DNA form, the CDR3 reads TGTGCCAGCAGCGACCGACAGGGCCGCTCTGGAAACACCATATATTTT.

The chain employs TRBV5-8 and TRBJ2-7; D gene uncertain. Per germline, CDR1 SGHTS and CDR2 YDEGEE. V lost 3 bases and J lost 3, with 13 bases in between. The CDR3 contains 14 residues. In DNA form, the CDR3 reads TGTGCCAGCAGCTCCCGTGGGCACCTCTACGAGCAGTACTTC. It yields the protein CASSSRGHLYEQYF.

The chain recombines TRBV6-5 with TRBJ2-1, with 11 bases lining up with TRBD2. The CDR3 spans 15 residues. In germline, CDR1 is MNHEY, CDR2 SVGAGI. V trimming: 5 bases; J trimming: 3 bases; junction bases outside the gene matches: 3. The CDR3 protein is CASSTGLADYNEQFF. The CDR3 nucleotides are TGTGCCAGCAGTACGGGACTAGCGGACTACAATGAGCAGTTCTTC.

The chain is built from TRBV11-3 and TRBJ2-5, with D possibly matching TRBD2 (6 bases). Trimming pared 1 base from V and 1 base from J, leaving 16 bases between. Germline V gene lookup returns CDR1 SGHNT and CDR2 YENEEA. The CDR3 spans 17 residues. DNA of the CDR3: TGTGCCAGCAGCTTAGGTAACCGACTAGGACCCCAAGAGACCCAGTACTTC. This codes for CASSLGNRLGPQETQYF.

This rearrangement joins TRBV2 to TRBJ1-5; D is unresolved. The ends were cut back, 5 bases at V and 8 bases at J, with 16 bases in the middle. The CDR3 is 14 amino acids. Germline V CDR1 and CDR2: SNHLY, FYNNEI. This chain's CDR3 is CASSNNGVVEPQHF. For the CDR3, the DNA is TGTGCCAGCAGTAACAACGGGGTTGTGGAGCCCCAGCATTTT.

This clone was seen a handful of times. The gene calls are TRBV7-2 and TRBJ2-2; D is possibly TRBD1 (5 bases). Trimming removed 2 bases at V and 2 bases at J, with 6 bases between. Germline assignment: CDR1 SGHTA and CDR2 FQGNSA. The CDR3 sequence is 14 residues long. The CDR3 region is CASSLQGNTGELFF. The CDR3 nucleotides read TGTGCCAGCAGCTTACAGGGAAACACCGGGGAGCTGTTTTTT.

The genes are TRBV10-3 and TRBJ2-7; possibly TRBD1 for D (5 bases). The V and J ends lost 4 bases and 0 bases respectively, with 7 bases between them. The CDR3 has 13 residues. Germline values: CDR1 ENHRY, CDR2 SYGVKD. CDR3 sequence (DNA): TGTGCCATCAGTGGGGGCAGCTCCTACGAGCAGTACTTC. This sequence encodes CAISGGSSYEQYF.

V and J are TRBV27 and TRBJ1-1; 7 nucleotides line up with TRBD1. The trim removed 6 bases at V and 0 bases at J, leaving 4 bases unmatched. This CDR3 has 14 amino acids. Germline V gene lookup returns CDR1 MNHEY and CDR2 SMNVEV (reference sequence). The CDR3: CASSIQGLNTEAFF. The CDR3 DNA sequence: TGTGCCAGCAGCATACAGGGGCTGAACACTGAAGCTTTCTTT.

The chain links TRBV5-1 to TRBJ2-7; D is unclear. CDR1 SGHRS and CDR2 YFSETQ come from the germline V gene. Trimming cost V 0 bases and J 5 bases, with 6 bases left between them. The CDR3 extends over 12 amino acids. CDR3 coding DNA: TGCGCCAGCAGCTTGGCGAGGAACGAGCAGTACTTC. This sequence encodes CASSLARNEQYF.